Below are 9 T cell receptor beta chains sequenced from a single sample in a study of blood T cell repertoires in COVID-19. TCRdb's table, derived via immunoSEQ multiplex PCR, lists solely in-frame clones and lacks some. The table includes about 59,000 clones, roughly 80% detected once. The source material was peripheral blood. The receptor source for this set is a woman in her seventies with acute or convalescent COVID-19.

The J gene is TRBJ1-1, the V gene TRBV4-2; no reliable D call. In germline, CDR1 is LGHNA, CDR2 YNFKEQ. V shed 0 bases and J shed 8 bases, with 7 bases lying between them. The CDR3 is 12 amino acids. CDR3 region: CASSQDRREAFF. The CDR3 DNA follows: TGTGCCAGCAGCCAAGATAGGAGGGAAGCTTTCTTT.

V and J are TRBV11-2 and TRBJ2-5; 8 positions agree with TRBD2. The CDR3 runs 16 residues. V was clipped by 6 bases and J by 2 bases; unmatched bases: 11. The germline V gene encodes CDR1 SGHAT and CDR2 FQNNGV. The CDR3 here is CASSLTGGPRQETQYF. As DNA, the CDR3 is TGTGCCAGCAGTTTGACGGGGGGGCCGAGGCAAGAGACCCAGTACTTC.

The V gene is TRBV6-1, the J gene TRBJ1-4; D uncertain. V was shortened by 2 bases and J by 15 bases, with 10 bases between the two germline ends. The CDR3 has 11 amino acids. Germline V CDR1 and CDR2: MNHNS, SASEGT. CDR3 sequence (DNA): TGTGCCAGCAGTGAATTAAGGACTTTGTTTTTT. It codes for CASSELRTLFF.

V and J are TRBV4-1 and TRBJ2-1; 7 bases are shared with TRBD1. The CDR3 has 15 amino acids. Losses at the gene ends were 3 bases for V and 4 bases for J; bases not matched to a gene: 6. Germline CDR1 and CDR2: MGHRA and YSYEKL. The CDR3 spells CASSQPGQPYNEQFF. The CDR3 DNA reads TGCGCCAGCAGCCAGCCGGGACAGCCATACAATGAGCAGTTCTTC.

Here the CDR3 reads CASSFPPWRVENYGYTF. The CDR3 DNA reads as TGTGCCAGCAGCTTCCCCCCCTGGAGGGTCGAGAACTATGGCTACACCTTC. The chain employs TRBV5-6 and TRBJ1-2; D is undetermined. The V gene's germline CDR1 is SGHDT and CDR2 YYEEEE. V lost 2 bases and J 2 bases, leaving 19 bases between the germline ends. The CDR3 is 17 residues long.

This clone came up a few times. The chain has TRBV12-5 and TRBJ2-5; the match to TRBD2 covers 10 bases. The CDR3 totals 17 residues. Germline V CDR1 and CDR2: LGHNT, FRNRAP. The ends lost 0 bases at V and 9 bases at J; junction bases unmatched: 13. The CDR3 DNA follows: TGTGCTAGTGGTTTGGTAGCGGGGGGGCAGTCATCATGGGCCCAGTACTTC. Protein sequence: CASGLVAGGQSSWAQYF.

The chain is built from TRBV7-9 and TRBJ1-3, with D unresolved. Germline CDR1 reads SEHNR; CDR2 reads FQNEAQ (reference sequence). The V gene lost 2 bases and the J gene lost 0 bases, with 14 bases spanning the gap. The CDR3 spans 17 residues. The CDR3: CASSLLDGGYSGNTIYF. The CDR3 nucleotides read TGTGCCAGCAGCTTATTGGACGGAGGTTACTCTGGAAACACCATATATTTT.

This clone was seen only once. The genes are TRBV11-2 and TRBJ2-1; tentatively, D is TRBD2 (7 bases). The CDR3 is made up of 18 amino acids. The V end lost 5 bases, the J end lost 10 bases, and 30 bases lay between the germline ends. In germline, CDR1 is SGHAT, CDR2 FQNNGV. The CDR3 sequence is CASSRRSMGGGGGSEQFF. CDR3 in DNA: TGTGCCAGCAGCCGACGATCTATGGGTGGCGGGGGCGGGAGCGAGCAGTTCTTC.

This clone turned up a few times. This rearrangement joins TRBV5-6 to TRBJ2-1; D is possibly TRBD2 (6 bases). Germline V lookup: CDR1 SGHDT, CDR2 YYEEEE. Trimming pared 1 base from V and 9 bases from J, leaving 14 bases between. The CDR3 sequence is 14 residues long. Written as DNA, the CDR3 is TGTGCCAGCAGCTTGATTGGGGGGACCGGTGAGCAGTTCTTC. Protein sequence: CASSLIGGTGEQFF.